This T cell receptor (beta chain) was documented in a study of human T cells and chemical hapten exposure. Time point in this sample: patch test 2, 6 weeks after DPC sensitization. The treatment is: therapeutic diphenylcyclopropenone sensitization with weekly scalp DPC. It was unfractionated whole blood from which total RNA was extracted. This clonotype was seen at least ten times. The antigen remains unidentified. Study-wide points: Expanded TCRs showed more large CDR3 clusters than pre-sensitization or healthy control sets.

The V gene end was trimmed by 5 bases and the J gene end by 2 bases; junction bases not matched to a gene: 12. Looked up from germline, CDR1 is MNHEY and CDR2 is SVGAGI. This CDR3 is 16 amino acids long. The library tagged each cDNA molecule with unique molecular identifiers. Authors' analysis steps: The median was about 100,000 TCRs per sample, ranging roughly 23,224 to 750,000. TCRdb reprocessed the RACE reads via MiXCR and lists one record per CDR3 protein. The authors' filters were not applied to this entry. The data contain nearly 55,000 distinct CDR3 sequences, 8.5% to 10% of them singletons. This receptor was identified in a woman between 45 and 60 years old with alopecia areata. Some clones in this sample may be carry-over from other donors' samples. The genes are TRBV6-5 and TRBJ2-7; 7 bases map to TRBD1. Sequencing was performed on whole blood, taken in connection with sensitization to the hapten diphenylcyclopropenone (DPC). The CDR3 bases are TGTGCCAGCAGTACCCAAGGGACAGACACTCCCTACGAGCAGTACTTC. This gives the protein CASSTQGTDTPYEQYF.